Below are 27 T cell receptor beta chains sequenced from a single sample in a study of blood T cell repertoires in COVID-19 (dated by TCRdb to about 2020). Library preparation employed the immunoSEQ multiplex PCR assay. The clones in this table, taken by TCRdb from immuneACCESS, are in-frame only. Not every clone is retained; where verified, under half of the shortfall comes from an unresolved V gene, and the cause of the rest is unknown. For this sample the table gives a few hundred thousand clones, of which around 88% were detected only once. Jointly, the top ten make up 10% to 15% of the sample. The sample consisted of peripheral blood. These receptors were collected from a woman in her forties or fifties with COVID-19, enrolled during active disease.

This clone appeared once. This rearrangement joins TRBV18 to TRBJ2-7; D is possibly TRBD2 (6 bases). Trimming pared 0 bases from V and 5 bases from J, leaving 8 bases between. CDR1 KGHSH and CDR2 LQKENI come from the germline V gene. The CDR3 has 13 amino acids. The CDR3: CASSPPSGHEQYF. For the CDR3, the DNA is TGTGCCAGCTCACCACCTAGCGGCCACGAGCAGTACTTC.

The chain has TRBV5-1 and TRBJ1-1; D not certain. V gave up 0 bases and J gave up 1 base, with 10 bases separating them. The length of the CDR3 is 15 residues. Germline CDR1 is SGHRS and CDR2 is YFSETQ. This CDR3 is CASSLGIAENTEAFF. The CDR3 bases are TGCGCCAGCAGCTTGGGTATAGCAGAGAACACTGAAGCTTTCTTT.

This clone has just one count. This chain joins TRBV29-1 and TRBJ1-1; 8 bases agree with TRBD1. This CDR3 has 15 residues. The trim removed 3 bases at V and 2 bases at J, leaving 8 bases unmatched. Germline CDR1 reads SQVTM; CDR2 reads ANQGSEA. CDR3 loop: CSVDSLGQANTEAFF. CDR3 in DNA: TGCAGCGTTGATTCGCTGGGACAGGCAAACACTGAAGCTTTCTTT.

The chain links TRBV25-1 to TRBJ1-2, with D perhaps matching TRBD1 (5 bases). Germline loops: CDR1 MGHDK, CDR2 SYGVNS. Deletions cut 6 bases from V and 8 bases from J, with 10 bases between. CDR3 size: 11 residues. The CDR3 here is CASSLSGGYTF. CDR3 DNA: TGTGCCAGCAGCTTATCAGGGGGCTACACCTTC.

J is TRBJ2-5 and V is TRBV9, with 11 bases that match TRBD2. Germline CDR1 and CDR2: SGDLS and YYNGEE. V trimming: 3 bases; J trimming: 5 bases; junction bases outside the gene matches: 6. This CDR3 has 15 residues. The CDR3 DNA sequence: TGTGCCAGCAGCGATAGCGGGGGGGCCGGGGAGACCCAGTACTTC. Residues: CASSDSGGAGETQYF.

V gene TRBV2 combines with J gene TRBJ1-5; D remains ambiguous. The germline V and J ends were trimmed by 4 bases and 6 bases, with 13 bases remaining between them. The CDR3 is 14 residues long. Germline V gives CDR1 SNHLY, CDR2 FYNNEI. CDR3 nucleotides: TGTGCCAGCAGTGGGGAGCCCCTGAGTCAGCCCCAGCATTTT. This encodes CASSGEPLSQPQHF.

On this clone itself: One end of the junction fails to match germline, which may point to a read error. J is TRBJ1-1 and V is TRBV10-2; D uncertain. CDR1 and CDR2 from the germline V gene are WSHSY and SAAADI. This CDR3 has 11 residues. The CDR3 nucleotides read TGCGCCAGCAGCGTGTACACAGAAGCTTTCTTT. Its translation is CASSVYTEAFF.

The chain's CDR3 is CASSLPAEGNTIYF. CDR3 DNA: TGTGCCAGCAGCCTTCCGGCGGAAGGAAACACCATATATTTT. This chain joins TRBV3-1 (or the pseudogene TRBV3-2) and TRBJ1-3; D remains ambiguous. The CDR3 length is 14 residues. Trimming pared 4 bases from V and 4 bases from J, leaving 11 bases between. Germline V gives CDR1 LGHDT, CDR2 YNNKEL (reference sequence).

The J gene is TRBJ2-6, the V gene TRBV27; 11 bases fit TRBD1. V shed 8 bases and J 0 bases; nucleotides not matched to a gene: 9. Germline V gives CDR1 MNHEY, CDR2 SMNVEV (reference sequence). The CDR3 spans 18 residues. CDR3 loop: CASWNPGQGGSGANVLTF. In nucleotides, the CDR3 is TGTGCCAGCTGGAACCCGGGACAGGGGGGCTCTGGGGCCAACGTCCTGACTTTC.

The V and J genes are TRBV5-1 and TRBJ2-7; 8 nucleotides agree with TRBD1. The J segment lost 5 bases and the V segment lost 4 bases, leaving 8 bases of the junction unmatched. The CDR3 covers 14 residues. Per the germline V gene, CDR1 is SGHRS and CDR2 is YFSETQ. The CDR3 sequence: CASSQKGTGHEQYF. For the CDR3, the DNA is TGCGCCAGCAGCCAAAAAGGGACAGGCCACGAGCAGTACTTC.

This clone was found once. V gene TRBV7-2 combines with J gene TRBJ1-5, with D unresolved. Trimming pared 1 base from V and 5 bases from J, leaving 6 bases between. The CDR3 contains 13 residues. Germline lookup yields CDR1 SGHTA and CDR2 FQGNSA. CDR3 DNA sequence: TGTGCCAGCAGCTTAGTGGGAGATCAGCCCCAGCATTTT. Amino acid sequence: CASSLVGDQPQHF.

The rearrangement links TRBV5-1 to TRBJ1-2, with D possibly matching TRBD1 (5 bases). Germline CDR1 SGHRS, CDR2 YFSETQ. The CDR3 is 12 residues long. Trimming took off 9 bases at V and 6 bases at J, with 15 bases between the two ends. CDR3 loop: CATREGGNGYTF. The CDR3 nucleotides are TGCGCCACCAGGGAGGGCGGAAATGGCTACACCTTC.

The chain couples TRBV19 to TRBJ2-7; maybe TRBD2 (7 bases). Trimming took off 10 bases at V and 6 bases at J, with 19 bases between the two ends. Germline V gene data show CDR1 as LNHDA and CDR2 as SQIVND (reference sequence). CDR3 length: 13 amino acids. CDR3 sequence reads: CAISKRGEGEQYF. In DNA, the CDR3 is TGTGCCATCTCGAAGAGGGGGGAGGGCGAGCAGTACTTC.

V is TRBV6-5 and J is TRBJ1-1; D call uncertain. There are 13 residues in the CDR3. Germline loops: CDR1 MNHEY, CDR2 SVGAGI. V was trimmed by 0 bases and J by 8 bases, leaving 10 bases between them. The CDR3 region is CASSYSEGLEAFF. For the CDR3, the DNA is TGTGCCAGCAGTTACTCTGAGGGCCTGGAAGCTTTCTTT.

In DNA form, the CDR3 reads TGTGCCAGCAGCTTCTACAGGGTCAACACTGAAGCTTTCTTT. Its protein product is CASSFYRVNTEAFF. The chain combines TRBV11-2 with TRBJ1-1, with D possibly being TRBD1 (6 bases). Germline assignment: CDR1 SGHAT and CDR2 FQNNGV. V lost 3 bases and J 2 bases, leaving 10 bases between the germline ends. There are 14 residues in the CDR3.

J is TRBJ1-2 and V is TRBV18, with 8 bases matching TRBD1. The CDR3 consists of 15 residues. CDR1 is KGHSH and CDR2 is LQKENI in the germline V gene. The V and J ends lost 3 bases and 5 bases, in that order; junction bases with no gene match: 8. The CDR3 reads CASSPDRGVQYGYTF. The DNA for the CDR3 is TGTGCCAGCTCACCCGACAGGGGAGTTCAGTATGGCTACACCTTC. The full variable domain, completed using reference TRBV18 and TRBJ1-2, is NAGVMQNPRHLVRRRGQEARLRCSPMKGHSHVYWYRQLPEEGLKFMVYLQKENIIDESGMPKERFSAEFPKEGPSILRIQQVVRGDSAAYFCASSPDRGVQYGYTFGSGTRLTVV.

The rearrangement joins TRBV6-5 to TRBJ2-3; 7 positions match TRBD2. V trimming: 8 bases; J trimming: 3 bases; junction bases outside the gene matches: 8. The CDR3 sequence is 14 residues long. Germline CDR1 is MNHEY and CDR2 is SVGAGI. The CDR3 reads CASRRASGTDTQYF. The CDR3 region has the DNA TGTGCCAGCCGACGGGCTAGCGGAACAGATACGCAGTATTTT.

This clone was observed a single time. V and J are TRBV29-1 and TRBJ1-4; possibly TRBD1 for D (6 bases). Trimming left V 4 bases short and J 7 bases short, with 13 bases between. Germline V gene lookup returns CDR1 SQVTM and CDR2 ANQGSEA. The CDR3 runs 13 residues. CDR3 protein: CSVVVVGGEKLFF. CDR3 nucleotides: TGCAGCGTTGTGGTGGTAGGGGGTGAAAAACTGTTTTTT.

J is TRBJ1-1 and V is TRBV23-1; 7 bases fit TRBD1. TRBV23-1 is an open reading frame whose function is uncertain. This CDR3 is built from 17 residues. Unmatched junction bases numbered 23, after V lost 8 bases and J lost 8 bases. The CDR3 region has the DNA TGCGCCAGCGAACCGGCAAGGACAGGCCCTCCGAGCAGAGAAGCTTTCTTT. It yields the protein CASEPARTGPPSREAFF.

The chain combines TRBV7-3 with TRBJ2-1, with D possibly TRBD1 on 7 matching bases. Germline V CDR1 and CDR2: SGHTA, FQGTGA. This CDR3 spans 16 amino acids. V dropped 5 bases and J dropped 0 bases, with 14 bases sitting between them. CDR3 in DNA: TGTGCCAGCAGCCCAGGGGGGACCAGCTCCTACAATGAGCAGTTCTTC. Its translation: CASSPGGTSSYNEQFF.

The chain has TRBV9 and TRBJ2-1; D ambiguous. There are 15 residues in the CDR3. Looked up from germline, CDR1 is SGDLS and CDR2 is YYNGEE. Trimming took off 2 bases at V and 5 bases at J, with 14 bases between the two ends. CDR3 in DNA: TGTGCCAGCAGCGTCTCCGGCGGAGAGAACAATGAGCAGTTCTTC. Protein sequence: CASSVSGGENNEQFF.

This clone was seen once. The chain combines TRBV6-4 with TRBJ1-6, with D maybe TRBD1 (5 bases). Trimming took 6 bases from V and 6 from J, leaving 9 bases between them. CDR3 size: 13 residues. The germline V gene has CDR1 MRHNA and CDR2 SNTAGT. The chain's CDR3 is CASRQQVNSPLHF. The CDR3 coding sequence is TGTGCCAGCAGACAACAGGTTAATTCACCCCTCCACTTT.

CDR3 sequence reads: CASSRGRDNPNYGYTF. The CDR3 DNA sequence: TGTGCCAGCAGCCGAGGTCGGGACAATCCTAACTATGGCTACACCTTC. The chain couples TRBV7-9 to TRBJ1-2, with a weak D call TRBD1 (6 bases). Trimming pared 5 bases from V and 0 bases from J, leaving 16 bases between. The CDR3 totals 16 residues. Germline CDR1 is SEHNR and CDR2 is FQNEAQ (reference sequence).

The chain links TRBV6-5 to TRBJ1-1; a possible D gene is TRBD1 (6 bases). CDR3 length: 15 amino acids. Germline CDR1 MNHEY, CDR2 SVGAGI. Trimming stripped 4 bases from V and 6 bases from J, with 18 bases between. DNA of the CDR3: TGTGCCAGCAGTTCCCCGGTCAGGGGAACGGCTGAAGCTTTCTTT. It yields the protein CASSSPVRGTAEAFF.

The chain joins TRBV6-5 to TRBJ2-2; 10 positions agree with TRBD2. The CDR3 is 15 residues long. V shed 6 bases and J 6 bases; nucleotides not matched to a gene: 7. Germline assignment: CDR1 MNHEY and CDR2 SVGAGI. The CDR3 protein is CASRELAGVAGELFF. In DNA form, the CDR3 reads TGTGCCAGCAGGGAGCTAGCGGGGGTGGCCGGGGAGCTGTTTTTT.

V gene TRBV9 combines with J gene TRBJ1-6; a weak D match, TRBD1 (6 bases). The CDR3 contains 15 residues. Germline assignment: CDR1 SGDLS and CDR2 YYNGEE. Trimming removed 0 bases from V and 7 bases from J, with 11 bases in between. The CDR3 DNA is TGTGCCAGCAGCGTAGACCCCAGGGGAAATTCACCCCTCCACTTT. Encoded protein: CASSVDPRGNSPLHF.

The V and J genes are TRBV9 and TRBJ1-2; D might be TRBD1 (6 bases). The CDR3 spans 17 residues. V was clipped by 1 base and J by 3 bases, with 19 bases between them. Germline V gene sequence: CDR1 SGDLS, CDR2 YYNGEE. The CDR3 is CASSVSTGQGQDYGYTF. CDR3 DNA sequence: TGTGCCAGCAGCGTATCGACAGGTCAGGGTCAGGACTATGGCTACACCTTC.